Listed below are T cell receptor beta chains from one sample, sequenced in a study of graft-versus-host responses after intestinal transplantation. Generated by immunoSEQ multiplex PCR, the TCRdb table keeps only in-frame clones and is missing some. Of approximately 54,000 clones listed, about 89% are singletons. Sequenced here: PBMCs, sampled 650 to 670 days after intestinal transplant. The receptors come from a human patient who received an intestinal transplant, so some T cells may come from the graft donor. Each CDR3 is given with its conserved first and last residue. A D gene is named only where the DNA matches it firmly. Expanded clones get a size class; other rows say once, few or many, or leave the size out.

cdr3_nt cdr3_aa j_call v_call d_call clone_size
TGCGCCAGCAGTGACCCGGGGGCACCTAGAGGAGGGCAGTACTTC CASSDPGAPRGGQYF TRBJ2-7 TRBV10-1 NA NA
TGTGCCAGCAGCTTACGAGGGGGGGTTTCTGAAGCTTTCTTT CASSLRGGVSEAFF TRBJ1-1 TRBV7-2 NA NA
TGTGCCAGCTCACCCGACCTAGGGGAGACTGAAGCTTTCTTT CASSPDLGETEAFF TRBJ1-1 TRBV18 NA once
TGCGCCAGCCGCGGGGCTAGGGGCCCCAACTATGGCTACACCTTC CASRGARGPNYGYTF TRBJ1-2 TRBV5-1 NA NA
TGTGCCAGCAGGCCGGGGGCGGTAGAGACCCAGTACTTC CASRPGAVETQYF TRBJ2-5 TRBV27 NA NA
TGTGCCAGCAGCTCGCAGGTCACTGAAGCTTTCTTT CASSSQVTEAFF TRBJ1-1 TRBV5-4 NA NA
TGCGCCAGCAGTGGCCTAATCCCAGATCCCCTTTATAATTCACCCCTCCACTTT CASSGLIPDPLYNSPLHF TRBJ1-6 TRBV10-2 NA NA
TGTGCCATCAGTACTGACTTAGACCAAGAGACCCAGTACTTC CAISTDLDQETQYF TRBJ2-5 TRBV10-3 NA NA
TGTGCCAGCACCAGTCACTTCACAGATACGCAGTATTTT CASTSHFTDTQYF TRBJ2-3 TRBV6-1 NA NA
TGCGCCAGCAGCTTGGCACAGTCTAAAACCGGGGAGCTGTTTTTT CASSLAQSKTGELFF TRBJ2-2 TRBV5-1 NA NA
TGCGCCAGCAGCTTTTCGCCCCCCGGGGGTCCGACAGATACGCAGTATTTT CASSFSPPGGPTDTQYF TRBJ2-3 TRBV5-1 NA NA
TGTGCCAGCAGCGCCAGGACAGGGGCGGAAGTTTACAATGAGCAGTTCTTC CASSARTGAEVYNEQFF TRBJ2-1 TRBV11-2 TRBD1 NA
TGTGCCAGCAGCTTAGGACAGGGTCTCAACAATGAGCAGTTCTTC CASSLGQGLNNEQFF TRBJ2-1 TRBV7-7 TRBD1 NA
TGTGCCAGCAAGATTGACCAGGGGTCCAACTATGGCTACACCTTC CASKIDQGSNYGYTF TRBJ1-2 TRBV6-1 NA NA
TGTGCCAGCAGCTTGAGAAGGGGGAACGAGCAGTACTTC CASSLRRGNEQYF TRBJ2-7 TRBV5-6 NA NA
TGTGCCAGCAGCTTGGCGGGGCGTACAGATACGCAGTATTTT CASSLAGRTDTQYF TRBJ2-3 TRBV5-4 NA NA
TGTGCCATCAGTGCCCAGTACGAGCAGTACTTC CAISAQYEQYF TRBJ2-7 TRBV10-3 NA NA
TGTGCCAGCAGCGTAGGCGAGATGAACACTGAAGCTTTCTTT CASSVGEMNTEAFF TRBJ1-1 TRBV9 NA NA
TGTGCCAGCAGCTTAGCTGCTGTTGAAGCTTTCTTT CASSLAAVEAFF TRBJ1-1 TRBV7-2 NA NA
TGTGCCAGCAGTGCCAGGGATATCAATGAGCAGTTCTTC CASSARDINEQFF TRBJ2-1 TRBV6-1 NA NA
TGTGCCACCAGCAGAGGACTAGCGGCTAGCACAGATACGCAGTATTTT CATSRGLAASTDTQYF TRBJ2-3 TRBV15 TRBD2 NA
TGCAGCGTATACCGGGACGGCCATGAAAAACTGTTTTTT CSVYRDGHEKLFF TRBJ1-4 TRBV29-1 NA NA
TGTGCCAGCACCGAGACCGCGAACACCGGGGAGCTGTTTTTT CASTETANTGELFF TRBJ2-2 TRBV6-4 NA NA
TGTGCCAGCAGCAACTTAAAGACTCTTTTCGCCGTCTCGAACACCGGGGAGCTGTTTTTT CASSNLKTLFAVSNTGELFF TRBJ2-2 TRBV21-1 NA NA
TGTGCCAGCAGCACTGAGACCGGGGGGACCCAGTACTTC CASSTETGGTQYF TRBJ2-5 TRBV11-2 NA NA
TGTGCCAGTAGAGTTAGACAGGGGACAAATCAGCCCCAGCATTTT CASRVRQGTNQPQHF TRBJ1-5 TRBV19 TRBD1 NA
TGTGCCAGCAGCTTATTAGGGGGGGCGGGCAAAAACATTCAGTACTTC CASSLLGGAGKNIQYF TRBJ2-4 TRBV7-2 NA NA
TGTGCCAGCAGCTTAGAGTTGTCGAAAAATCAGCCCCAGCATTTT CASSLELSKNQPQHF TRBJ1-5 TRBV7-2 NA NA
TGTGCCAGCAGTGCCCAGGGGTCTAATGGCTACACCTTC CASSAQGSNGYTF TRBJ1-2 TRBV2 NA NA
TGCGCCAGCAGCTTGGAGCCAGGGAGGGAAAAACTGTTTTTT CASSLEPGREKLFF TRBJ1-4 TRBV5-1 NA NA
TGTGCCAGCAGCTTAGGGGGGAGCAATCAGCCCCAGCATTTT CASSLGGSNQPQHF TRBJ1-5 TRBV11-2 NA NA
TGTGCCAGCAGTGGTGGGACAGGGGTGGTTGATTCACCCCTCCACTTT CASSGGTGVVDSPLHF TRBJ1-6 TRBV2 TRBD1 few
TGTGCCAGCAGCTTACTAAGTGAGGGGGAGCTGTTTTTT CASSLLSEGELFF TRBJ2-2 TRBV7-2 NA NA
TGCGCCAGCAGCCAAGACGCGGGGGGTCAGCCCCAGCATTTT CASSQDAGGQPQHF TRBJ1-5 TRBV4-1 NA NA
TGTGCCAGCGCGCCCGTTAGCCCAGATACGCAGTATTTT CASAPVSPDTQYF TRBJ2-3 TRBV2 NA NA
TGTGCCACCGAGCTCGGGGGTAGCAATCAGCCCCAGCATTTT CATELGGSNQPQHF TRBJ1-5 TRBV15 NA NA
TGTGCCAGCAGTTACAACTACCGGGACAGCAATTCACCCCTCCACTTT CASSYNYRDSNSPLHF TRBJ1-6 TRBV6-5 TRBD1 once
TGTGCCAGCAGTGAGGACGGATTCACAGATACGCAGTATTTT CASSEDGFTDTQYF TRBJ2-3 TRBV2 NA once
TGTGCCAGCTCGTCCTCGGGAGGGGACCAAGAGACCCAGTACTTC CASSSSGGDQETQYF TRBJ2-5 TRBV18 TRBD2 NA
TGTGCCAGCACTCCTCCCTGGGGGAGGGCCAACGTCCTGACTTTC CASTPPWGRANVLTF TRBJ2-6 TRBV2 NA NA